What follows are 30 T cell receptor beta chains derived from one specimen sequenced in a study of blood T cell repertoires in COVID-19. Data came from immunoSEQ multiplex PCR; TCRdb stores just in-frame clones and leaves some out. Of about 6,400 clones in the sample, roughly 88% are singletons; the top ten hold around 12%. Material: peripheral blood. These receptors were obtained from a human donor with active COVID-19. The donor label of this sample is uncertain.

The chain recombines TRBV12-5 with TRBJ2-7; D is ambiguous. V shed 6 bases and J shed 3 bases, with 15 bases lying between them. Germline CDR1 is LGHNT and CDR2 is FRNRAP. The CDR3 has 14 residues. This chain's CDR3 is CASGLGSQIYEQYF. The CDR3 DNA reads TGTGCTAGTGGCCTTGGATCACAGATCTACGAGCAGTACTTC.

This chain connects TRBV7-6 to TRBJ2-1, with D perhaps TRBD2 (5 bases). The V gene's germline CDR1 is SGHVS and CDR2 FNYEAQ. CDR3 length equals 15 residues. V shed 1 base and J shed 7 bases, with 14 bases lying between them. The CDR3 loop reads CASSLEPGWWNEQFF. The CDR3 coding sequence is TGTGCCAGCAGCTTAGAGCCGGGATGGTGGAATGAGCAGTTCTTC.

The rearrangement uses TRBV6-6 and TRBJ2-1; tentative D call: TRBD1 (6 bases). The V and J ends lost 7 bases and 1 base respectively, with 17 bases between them. Germline V CDR1 and CDR2: MNHNY, SVGAGI (reference sequence). This CDR3 region has 16 residues. CDR3 region: CASTSSRDISYNEQFF. CDR3 DNA sequence: TGTGCCAGCACCTCCTCAAGGGACATTTCCTACAATGAGCAGTTCTTC.

This rearrangement joins TRBV7-2 to TRBJ2-2, with 7 bases that match TRBD2. V lost 5 bases to trimming and J lost 2 bases; unmatched junction nucleotides: 8. Per the germline V gene, CDR1 is SGHTA and CDR2 is FQGNSA. The CDR3 has 16 amino acids. The CDR3 here is CASSAGGGTNTGELFF. The CDR3 DNA follows: TGTGCCAGCAGCGCTGGGGGGGGGACCAACACCGGGGAGCTGTTTTTT.

The chain carries TRBV7-8 and TRBJ2-5, with a tentative D call TRBD2 (7 bases). V was clipped by 2 bases and J by 2 bases, with 15 bases between them. Per germline, CDR1 SGHVS and CDR2 FQNEAQ. The CDR3 totals 16 residues. CDR3 protein: CASSLLTAGAQETQYF. CDR3 DNA: TGTGCCAGCAGCTTACTAACTGCGGGGGCACAAGAGACCCAGTACTTC.

This chain connects TRBV4-3 to TRBJ2-3, with D possibly TRBD1 on 5 matching bases. The germline V gene has CDR1 LGHNA and CDR2 YSLEER. The CDR3 contains 16 residues. Trimming took off 1 base at V and 4 bases at J, with 15 bases between the two ends. The CDR3, as DNA: TGCGCCAGCAGCCAAGGTCAAGTGGTCAGGGCAGATACGCAGTATTTT. This translates into CASSQGQVVRADTQYF.

The chain joins TRBV19 to TRBJ2-5; tentatively, D is TRBD1 (5 bases). CDR1 is LNHDA and CDR2 is SQIVND in the germline V gene (reference sequence). CDR3 length: 16 amino acids. The ends were cut back, 2 bases at V and 5 bases at J, with 18 bases in the middle. The CDR3 DNA is TGTGCCAGTAGTATACTTCCAGGGTACGGATTGGAGACCCAGTACTTC. Protein product: CASSILPGYGLETQYF. The variable domain in full, completed from reference TRBV19 and TRBJ2-5, reads DGGITQSPKYLFRKEGQNVTLSCEQNLNHDAMYWYRQDPGQGLRLIYYSQIVNDFQKGDIAEGYSVSREKKESFPLTVTSAQKNPTAFYLCASSILPGYGLETQYFGPGTRLLVL.

This clone was detected once. This chain uses TRBV3-1 (or the pseudogene TRBV3-2) with TRBJ1-1; D remains unclear. Germline V gene lookup returns CDR1 LGHDT and CDR2 YNNKEL (reference sequence). Trimming took 0 bases from V and 1 from J, leaving 9 bases between them. The CDR3 sequence is 15 residues long. The CDR3 protein is CASSQERRKNTEAFF. The DNA of the CDR3 is TGTGCCAGCAGCCAAGAACGGCGGAAGAACACTGAAGCTTTCTTT.

The chain uses TRBV28 and TRBJ2-1; tentative D call: TRBD2 (5 bases). V was clipped by 1 base and J by 9 bases, with 16 bases between them. The CDR3 totals 15 residues. Germline CDR1 reads MDHEN; CDR2 reads SYDVKM. In nucleotides, the CDR3 is TGTGCCAGCAGTTTATCAAGGACTGGCGGTAGTGAGCAGTTCTTC. This encodes CASSLSRTGGSEQFF.

CDR3 in DNA: TGTGCCAGCGGTACAGGGGCAGGGAAGACCCAGTACTTC. Translated: CASGTGAGKTQYF. The V and J genes are TRBV12-3 or TRBV12-4 and TRBJ2-5, with 7 bases identical to TRBD1. The CDR3 is 13 amino acids. The V and J ends lost 8 bases and 6 bases, in that order; junction bases with no gene match: 9.

The chain uses TRBV7-2 and TRBJ2-1; TRBD2 matches at 11 bases. The CDR3 extends over 14 amino acids. Germline lookup yields CDR1 SGHTA and CDR2 FQGNSA. Trimming removed 3 bases from V and 10 bases from J; junction bases left unmatched: 5. The CDR3, as DNA: TGTGCCAGCAGCTTGTCTAGCGGGGGGCCAGAGCAGTTCTTC. Translation gives CASSLSSGGPEQFF.

The gene calls are TRBV12-3 or TRBV12-4 and TRBJ1-4; D not resolved. This CDR3 has 13 amino acids. Trimming left V 2 bases short and J 8 bases short, with 9 bases between. CDR3 residues: CASSLTTGEKLFF. As DNA, the CDR3 is TGTGCCAGCAGTTTAACAACGGGGGAAAAACTGTTTTTT.

V gene TRBV7-2 combines with J gene TRBJ1-2; D not resolved. CDR1 and CDR2 from the germline V gene are SGHTA and FQGNSA. The CDR3 spans 14 residues. The V end was cut by 3 bases, the J end by 5 bases, with 13 bases between. The CDR3 is CASSFDSDRYGYTF. The CDR3 nucleotides are TGTGCCAGCAGCTTCGACTCTGACCGATATGGCTACACCTTC.

The chain uses TRBV28 and TRBJ2-3; the D is unclear. The ends were cut back, 2 bases at V and 0 bases at J, with 12 bases in the middle. The germline CDR1 and CDR2 sequences are MDHEN and SYDVKM. This CDR3 contains 16 residues. The DNA for the CDR3 is TGTGCCAGCAGTTTAGGTTTCTACGCTAGCACAGATACGCAGTATTTT. Protein product: CASSLGFYASTDTQYF. The full variable domain, rest sourced from reference TRBV28 and TRBJ2-3, is DVKVTQSSRYLVKRTGEKVFLECVQDMDHENMFWYRQDPGLGLRLIYFSYDVKMKEKGDIPEGYSVSREKKERFSLILESASTNQTSMYLCASSLGFYASTDTQYFGPGTRLTVL.

V is TRBV24-1 and J is TRBJ2-2, with 8 nucleotides matching TRBD1. From germline, CDR1 is KGHDR and CDR2 SFDVKD. J was trimmed by 0 bases and V by 9 bases; bases with no gene match: 8. The CDR3 runs to 16 residues. The DNA of the CDR3 is TGTGCCACCGGGGTGGCAGGGGGCACGAACACCGGGGAGCTGTTTTTT. Protein: CATGVAGGTNTGELFF.

The rearrangement links TRBV7-2 to TRBJ1-6; D is perhaps TRBD1 (6 bases). Trimming cost V 2 bases and J 5 bases, with 10 bases left between them. From germline, CDR1 is SGHTA and CDR2 FQGNSA. This CDR3 is built from 15 residues. CDR3 amino acids: CASSLNRVHNSPLHF. In nucleotides, the CDR3 is TGTGCCAGCAGCTTAAACAGGGTTCATAATTCACCCCTCCACTTT.

On this clone itself: This specimen includes other DNA sequences encoding the same CDR3. In DNA, the CDR3 is TGTGCCAGCAGACAGGGGAATAGCAATCAGCCCCAGCATTTT. Protein: CASRQGNSNQPQHF. V gene TRBV6-6 combines with J gene TRBJ1-5; TRBD1 agrees at 7 bases. Germline CDR1 MNHNY, CDR2 SVGAGI (reference sequence). V lost 6 bases, J lost 0 bases, and 2 bases stayed unmatched. The CDR3 spans 14 residues.

The chain joins TRBV29-1 to TRBJ2-1; D might be TRBD1 (6 bases). The CDR3 extends over 13 amino acids. CDR1 is SQVTM and CDR2 is ANQGSEA in the germline V gene. Trimming shortened V by 7 bases and J by 9 bases, and 19 bases separated the two germline ends. CDR3 sequence reads: CSGNTGMNPEQFF. The CDR3 region has the DNA TGCAGCGGTAATACAGGGATGAATCCTGAGCAGTTCTTC.

The chain's CDR3 is CASSYRGSGANVLTF. DNA for the CDR3: TGTGCCAGCAGTTACAGGGGCTCTGGGGCCAACGTCCTGACTTTC. The V gene is TRBV6-5, the J gene TRBJ2-6, with D perhaps matching TRBD1 (5 bases). The CDR3 length is 15 residues. Between the trimmed V and J ends, which lost 2 bases and 0 bases, there was a span of 5 bases. Germline-derived CDR1 and CDR2 are MNHEY and SVGAGI.

The chain joins TRBV9 to TRBJ2-1; 11 nucleotides line up with TRBD2. Germline-derived CDR1 and CDR2 are SGDLS and YYNGEE. CDR3 size: 16 residues. V shed 4 bases, J shed 4 bases, and the junction held 7 bases outside the gene matches. The CDR3 bases are TGTGCCAGCAGCAAGCTAGCGGGGGGCGGGTACAATGAGCAGTTCTTC. Protein sequence: CASSKLAGGGYNEQFF. The variable domain in full, completed from reference TRBV9 and TRBJ2-1, reads DSGVTQTPKHLITATGQRVTLRCSPRSGDLSVYWYQQSLDQGLQFLIQYYNGEERAKGNILERFSAQQFPDLHSELNLSSLELGDSALYFCASSKLAGGGYNEQFFGPGTRLTVL.

In its sample, this clone was seen once. This chain connects TRBV10-3 to TRBJ1-2; the match to TRBD1 covers 8 bases. V trimming: 6 bases; J trimming: 4 bases; junction bases outside the gene matches: 7. Per the germline V gene, CDR1 is ENHRY and CDR2 is SYGVKD. This CDR3 comprises 14 residues. This chain's CDR3 is CAIRTDREGYGYTF. CDR3 nucleotide sequence: TGTGCCATCAGGACGGACAGGGAAGGCTATGGCTACACCTTC.

This chain joins TRBV5-8 and TRBJ1-6, with D maybe TRBD1 (5 bases). This CDR3 has 12 amino acids. Trimming removed 8 bases at V and 7 bases at J, with 10 bases between. Per germline, CDR1 SGHTS and CDR2 YDEGEE. The CDR3 DNA reads as TGTGCCAGTGGACACTTGAATTCACCCCTCCACTTT. Translated, it gives CASGHLNSPLHF.

The V call is TRBV29-1, the J call TRBJ1-6; 11 bases align to TRBD1. Trimming at V came to 3 bases and at J to 9 bases, leaving 4 bases not matched to a gene. Germline CDR1 reads SQVTM; CDR2 reads ANQGSEA. The CDR3 length is 14 residues. CDR3 in amino acids: CSVEGTGGGSPLHF. CDR3 in DNA: TGCAGCGTTGAGGGGACAGGGGGGGGTTCACCCCTCCACTTT.

On this clone: The junction and the germline gene differ at one end; a read error may be behind it. The chain has TRBV13 and TRBJ2-5, with 7 bases lining up with TRBD2. Germline V CDR1 and CDR2: PRHDT, FYEKMQ (reference sequence). There are 12 residues in the CDR3. CDR3 loop: CASSPLRGVPDF. CDR3 coding DNA: TGTGCCAGCAGCCCCCTCCGGGGGGTCCCGGACTTC.

The genes are TRBV7-7 and TRBJ2-5; 11 positions agree with TRBD2. The CDR3 is 16 amino acids. The germline CDR1 and CDR2 sequences are SSHAT and FNYEAQ (reference sequence). V lost 2 bases, J lost 6 bases, and 8 bases stayed unmatched. The CDR3: CASSLWLAGGDKTQYF. Written as DNA, the CDR3 is TGTGCCAGCAGCTTATGGTTAGCGGGGGGGGATAAGACCCAGTACTTC.

The chain carries TRBV19 and TRBJ2-5; 11 bases align to TRBD2. Trimming took 1 base from V and 4 from J; bases not matched to a gene: 2. The CDR3 contains 15 residues. Germline lookup yields CDR1 LNHDA and CDR2 SQIVND (reference sequence). CDR3 DNA: TGTGCCAGTAGTATAGCGACTAGCGGGGTAGAGACCCAGTACTTC. This translates into CASSIATSGVETQYF.

The chain joins TRBV19 to TRBJ1-2; TRBD1 matches at 8 bases. The V segment lost 4 bases and the J segment 4 bases; nucleotides outside the gene matches: 5. Germline V gene data show CDR1 as LNHDA and CDR2 as SQIVND (reference sequence). The CDR3 covers 14 residues. The CDR3 DNA sequence: TGTGCCAGTAGTACCAGGGGGCAGGGCTATGGCTACACCTTC. Its translation is CASSTRGQGYGYTF.

V and J are TRBV19 and TRBJ2-5; a possible D gene is TRBD2 (6 bases). This CDR3 comprises 12 residues. From germline, CDR1 is LNHDA and CDR2 SQIVND (reference sequence). Trimming cost V 3 bases and J 4 bases, with 6 bases left between them. CDR3 in amino acids: CASSMGGETQYF. Written as DNA, the CDR3 is TGTGCCAGTAGTATGGGGGGAGAGACCCAGTACTTC.

In its sample, this clone is hyperexpanded (1% or more). The chain has TRBV11-1 and TRBJ2-1; tentative D call: TRBD2 (6 bases). The V end was cut by 1 base, the J end by 9 bases, with 10 bases between. The CDR3 totals 13 residues. Germline CDR1 SGHAT, CDR2 FQDESV (reference sequence). The CDR3 region is CASSLGGMSEQFF. The CDR3 nucleotides read TGTGCCAGCAGCTTAGGCGGGATGAGTGAGCAGTTCTTC. The full variable domain, completed using reference TRBV11-1 and TRBJ2-1, is EAEVAQSPRYKITEKSQAVAFWCDPISGHATLYWYRQILGQGPELLVQFQDESVVDDSQLPKDRFSAERLKGVDSTLKIQPAELGDSAMYLCASSLGGMSEQFFGPGTRLTVL.

A single count supports this clone. This sequence joins TRBV5-6 and TRBJ1-5, with TRBD1 identical over 12 bases. Trimming at V came to 4 bases and at J to 6 bases, leaving 8 bases not matched to a gene. CDR1 is SGHDT and CDR2 is YYEEEE in the germline V gene. The CDR3 totals 16 residues. The CDR3 is CASSTGTGGAGQPQHF. CDR3 bases: TGTGCCAGCAGCACCGGGACAGGGGGCGCGGGTCAGCCCCAGCATTTT.